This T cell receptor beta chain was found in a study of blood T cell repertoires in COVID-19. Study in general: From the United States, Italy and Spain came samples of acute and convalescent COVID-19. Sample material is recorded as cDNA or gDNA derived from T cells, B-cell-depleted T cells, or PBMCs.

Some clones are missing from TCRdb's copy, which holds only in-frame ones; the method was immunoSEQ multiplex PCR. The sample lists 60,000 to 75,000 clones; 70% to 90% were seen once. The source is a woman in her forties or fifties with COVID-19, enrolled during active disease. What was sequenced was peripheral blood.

The CDR3 coding sequence is TGTGCCAGCAGCCCCATAGGACAGTACACTGAAGCTTTCTTT. Translation: CASSPIGQYTEAFF. The chain carries TRBV11-1 and TRBJ1-1; a weak D match, TRBD1 (6 bases). This CDR3 spans 14 amino acids. V was clipped by 5 bases and J by 3 bases, with 13 bases between them. Germline lookup yields CDR1 SGHAT and CDR2 FQDESV (reference sequence).